A single sample gave rise to the 30 T cell receptor beta chains below, sequenced in a study of cytomegalovirus exposure and HLA in healthy donors. PCR primers comprised 60 Vbeta and 13 Jbeta primers. The table came from immunoSEQ multiplex PCR; TCRdb's copy has only in-frame clones and leaves some out. The sample has 110,000 or so clones; roughly 70% are singletons. Sequenced input: PBMCs. The receptors derive from a middle-aged woman in good health and CMV-seropositive.

The rearrangement joins TRBV5-4 to TRBJ1-1; 7 bases line up with TRBD1. After removal of 4 bases from V and 10 bases from J, the junction contained 16 bases not matched to a gene. Germline V gene data show CDR1 as SGHNT and CDR2 as YYREEE (reference sequence). The CDR3 consists of 15 residues. CDR3 amino acids: CASSHGTEGAHLAFF. The CDR3 coding sequence is TGTGCCAGCAGCCATGGGACAGAGGGGGCCCACCTAGCTTTCTTT.

This chain connects TRBV9 to TRBJ2-2, with 8 bases that match TRBD1. The CDR3 runs to 15 residues. CDR1 and CDR2 (germline): SGDLS, YYNGEE. The V and J ends lost 4 bases and 5 bases, in that order; junction bases with no gene match: 7. The CDR3 DNA reads TGTGCCAGCAGCTCAGCCGGGACAGGAACCGGGGAGCTGTTTTTT. This gives the protein CASSSAGTGTGELFF.

This clone was seen a few times. The chain employs TRBV11-2 and TRBJ2-3; D is undetermined. Trimming took 0 bases from V and 6 from J, leaving 7 bases between them. Germline values: CDR1 SGHAT, CDR2 FQNNGV. The CDR3 sequence is 13 residues long. The CDR3 loop reads CASSLDLRDTQYF. In DNA, the CDR3 is TGTGCCAGCAGCTTAGACCTCCGGGATACGCAGTATTTT.

This chain links TRBV27 with TRBJ1-1; no clear D gene. CDR1 and CDR2 (germline): MNHEY, SMNVEV (reference sequence). Deletions cut 2 bases from V and 1 base from J, with 17 bases between. The CDR3 loop spans 17 amino acids. CDR3 residues: CASSLASTYRQNTEAFF. The DNA for the CDR3 is TGTGCCAGCAGTTTAGCATCAACCTATCGACAGAACACTGAAGCTTTCTTT.

Note on this clone: Additional DNA sequences in this sample encode the identical CDR3. The chain is built from TRBV9 and TRBJ2-2; 7 bases align to TRBD1. The CDR3 spans 15 residues. CDR1 and CDR2 (germline): SGDLS, YYNGEE. Trimming at V came to 0 bases and at J to 4 bases, leaving 3 bases not matched to a gene. CDR3 sequence (DNA): TGTGCCAGCAGCGTAGGGGGGACAGTCACCGGGGAGCTGTTTTTT. This encodes CASSVGGTVTGELFF.

This clone was picked up a small number of times. This rearrangement joins TRBV2 to TRBJ2-3; the D gene is possibly TRBD1 (6 bases). The CDR3 has 13 amino acids. Trimming removed 4 bases at V and 5 bases at J, with 10 bases between. Germline CDR1 is SNHLY and CDR2 is FYNNEI. As DNA, the CDR3 is TGTGCCAGCAGTGGGACAGCCCAAGATACGCAGTATTTT. It is translated as CASSGTAQDTQYF.

The chain joins TRBV7-3 to TRBJ2-1; possible D gene TRBD2, 7 bases. Per the germline V gene, CDR1 is SGHTA and CDR2 is FQGTGA. CDR3 length: 16 amino acids. Deletions cut 3 bases from V and 6 bases from J, with 18 bases between. The DNA for the CDR3 is TGTGCCAGCAGCTTTATAGGGGGGGGGACTCTCAATGAGCAGTTCTTC. Protein product: CASSFIGGGTLNEQFF.

This clone came up a few times. This sequence joins TRBV18 and TRBJ2-7, with D maybe TRBD2 (5 bases). The CDR3 totals 15 residues. V was trimmed by 2 bases and J by 5 bases, leaving 16 bases between them. Germline V lookup: CDR1 KGHSH, CDR2 LQKENI. CDR3 residues: CASSPSSGSRNEQYF. In nucleotides, the CDR3 is TGTGCCAGCTCACCATCCTCGGGGTCTCGAAACGAGCAGTACTTC.

The chain links TRBV30 to TRBJ2-7; 7 bases match TRBD1. Per germline, CDR1 GTSNPN and CDR2 SVGIG (reference sequence). J gave up 3 bases and V 6 bases, and 8 bases lay outside the gene matches. This CDR3 spans 13 amino acids. CDR3 sequence: CACPGQAFYEQYF. CDR3 DNA sequence: TGTGCCTGCCCTGGACAGGCGTTCTACGAGCAGTACTTC.

V gene TRBV6-5 combines with J gene TRBJ1-1; a possible D gene is TRBD1 (6 bases). Trimming removed 6 bases at V and 6 bases at J, with 14 bases between. Germline assignment: CDR1 MNHEY and CDR2 SVGAGI. This CDR3 has 13 amino acids. The CDR3 region is CASRPTGRAEAFF. In DNA form, the CDR3 reads TGTGCCAGCAGACCTACAGGGAGGGCTGAAGCTTTCTTT.

The rearrangement joins TRBV10-3 to TRBJ2-7; 7 bases are shared with TRBD2. The CDR3 has 14 amino acids. The V gene's germline CDR1 is ENHRY and CDR2 SYGVKD. V lost 2 bases, J lost 3 bases, and 4 bases stayed unmatched. The CDR3 is CAISEPGTNYEQYF. The DNA for the CDR3 is TGTGCCATCAGTGAGCCAGGGACTAACTACGAGCAGTACTTC.

V is TRBV19 and J is TRBJ1-5; the D gene is possibly TRBD1 (5 bases). Germline CDR1 is LNHDA and CDR2 is SQIVND (reference sequence). Trimming stripped 2 bases from V and 1 base from J, with 9 bases between. The CDR3 sequence is 15 residues long. CDR3 sequence: CASSILWTSNQPQHF. In DNA form, the CDR3 reads TGTGCCAGTAGTATACTTTGGACAAGCAATCAGCCCCAGCATTTT. The variable domain in full, with the rest retrieved from reference TRBV19 and TRBJ1-5, is DGGITQSPKYLFRKEGQNVTLSCEQNLNHDAMYWYRQDPGQGLRLIYYSQIVNDFQKGDIAEGYSVSREKKESFPLTVTSAQKNPTAFYLCASSILWTSNQPQHFGDGTRLSIL.

The genes are TRBV27 and TRBJ2-5; 11 bases align to TRBD1. The germline gives CDR1 MNHEY, CDR2 SMNVEV (reference sequence). J gave up 5 bases and V 5 bases, and 7 bases lay outside the gene matches. The CDR3 sequence is 15 residues long. Here the CDR3 DNA reads TGTGCCAGCAGTGGACGGACAGGGGGCCAGGAGACCCAGTACTTC. Translation gives CASSGRTGGQETQYF.

As for this clone: Other DNA sequences in this sample translate to the same CDR3. CDR3 DNA: TGTGCCAGCAGCTTAACAGGGTACACTGAAGCTTTCTTT. Protein product: CASSLTGYTEAFF. The genes are TRBV7-9 and TRBJ1-1; D possibly corresponds to TRBD1 (6 bases). Germline V gene sequence: CDR1 SEHNR, CDR2 FQNEAQ (reference sequence). The CDR3 length is 13 residues. V gave up 2 bases and J gave up 3 bases, with 7 bases separating them. Variable domain in full (rest from reference TRBV7-9 and TRBJ1-1): DTGVSQNPRHKITKRGQNVTFRCDPISEHNRLYWYRQTLGQGPEFLTYFQNEAQLEKSRLLSDRFSAERPKGSFSTLEIQRTEQGDSAMYLCASSLTGYTEAFFGQGTRLTVV.

The chain couples TRBV7-2 to TRBJ1-1, with 7 nucleotides matching TRBD1. Looked up from germline, CDR1 is SGHTA and CDR2 is FQGNSA. Trimming cost V 1 base and J 7 bases; bases outside gene matches: 3. The CDR3 extends over 13 amino acids. The CDR3 reads CASSLVGQNEAFF. CDR3 DNA: TGTGCCAGCAGCTTAGTGGGACAGAATGAAGCTTTCTTT.

J is TRBJ2-7 and V is TRBV7-8; 9 positions agree with TRBD1. The germline gives CDR1 SGHVS, CDR2 FQNEAQ. The trim removed 5 bases at V and 2 bases at J, leaving 7 bases unmatched. The CDR3 sequence is 15 residues long. The CDR3 DNA is TGTGCCAGCAGCGGATCCGGGACAGGGACCTACGAGCAGTACTTC. Translating it yields CASSGSGTGTYEQYF.

The V call is TRBV30, the J call TRBJ1-1, with TRBD1 as a possible D gene (5 bases). Germline V gives CDR1 GTSNPN, CDR2 SVGIG (reference sequence). CDR3 length: 13 residues. With 2 bases removed from V and 2 bases from J, the gap between germline ends came to 9 bases. The CDR3 DNA reads as TGTGCCTGGAGTAGGGGCGCAAACACTGAAGCTTTCTTT. As protein: CAWSRGANTEAFF.

The rearrangement links TRBV4-3 to TRBJ2-2, with 8 bases lining up with TRBD2. CDR1 and CDR2 (germline): LGHNA, YSLEER. The trim removed 2 bases at V and 5 bases at J, leaving 10 bases unmatched. The CDR3 totals 17 residues. CDR3 sequence (DNA): TGCGCCAGCAGCCAAATCGGGAGGGGGGTGGAAACCGGGGAGCTGTTTTTT. It codes for CASSQIGRGVETGELFF.

This clone was seen a single time. Written as DNA, the CDR3 is TGTGCCAGCAGCCCAGGGGGGCAGACCTACGAGCAGTACTTC. This translates into CASSPGGQTYEQYF. The chain carries TRBV5-6 and TRBJ2-7, with D possibly matching TRBD1 (7 bases). The CDR3 is 14 residues long. V was pared by 4 bases and J by 2 bases, with 13 bases between. Germline-derived CDR1 and CDR2 are SGHDT and YYEEEE.

This rearrangement joins TRBV6-1 to TRBJ2-7, with 8 bases aligning to TRBD1. Germline V gene data show CDR1 as MNHNS and CDR2 as SASEGT. The CDR3 sequence is 14 residues long. Trimming removed 8 bases from V and 7 bases from J; junction bases left unmatched: 13. DNA of the CDR3: TGTGCCAGCTCTCAGGGACAGGCTTTTTGGGAGCAGTACTTC. It yields the protein CASSQGQAFWEQYF.

CDR3 region: CASSLDRGQTYEQYF. The CDR3 DNA sequence: TGCGCCAGCAGCTTAGACAGGGGGCAAACCTACGAGCAGTACTTC. The chain couples TRBV5-1 to TRBJ2-7, with 10 positions matching TRBD1. V shed 2 bases, J shed 2 bases, and the junction held 4 bases outside the gene matches. This CDR3 comprises 15 residues. Per the germline V gene, CDR1 is SGHRS and CDR2 is YFSETQ.

The gene calls are TRBV5-1 and TRBJ1-2; TRBD1 matches at 7 bases. Germline loops: CDR1 SGHRS, CDR2 YFSETQ. V dropped 0 bases and J dropped 2; count of bases not matched to a gene: 10. This CDR3 is built from 17 residues. The CDR3 here is CASSLVGLDRANYGYTF. In DNA, the CDR3 is TGCGCCAGCAGCTTGGTTGGTTTAGACAGGGCCAACTATGGCTACACCTTC.

The chain recombines TRBV7-8 with TRBJ1-5; D is unclear. The CDR3 runs 16 residues. With 5 bases removed from V and 0 bases from J, the gap between germline ends came to 14 bases. CDR1 is SGHVS, CDR2 FQNEAQ, per germline. The CDR3 is CASSVWTENSNQPQHF. DNA of the CDR3: TGTGCCAGCAGCGTATGGACTGAAAATAGCAATCAGCCCCAGCATTTT.

This clone has a single count. This rearrangement joins TRBV7-6 to TRBJ2-5; unclear D gene. There are 18 residues in the CDR3. V lost 2 bases, J lost 1 base, and 20 bases lay in between. Germline V gene sequence: CDR1 SGHVS, CDR2 FNYEAQ. CDR3 bases: TGTGCCAGCAGCTTACCCCCAAAGGAGCACCCTTTCCAAGAGACCCAGTACTTC. Protein: CASSLPPKEHPFQETQYF.

This clone was detected only a few times. The chain joins TRBV18 to TRBJ1-4, with D possibly matching TRBD1 (5 bases). With 2 bases removed from V and 7 bases from J, the gap between germline ends came to 8 bases. Germline V CDR1 and CDR2: KGHSH, LQKENI. The CDR3 sequence is 13 residues long. CDR3 protein: CASSPEQGEKLFF. The CDR3 region has the DNA TGTGCCAGCTCACCAGAGCAGGGTGAAAAACTGTTTTTT.

The V call is TRBV11-2, the J call TRBJ2-1; D might be TRBD2 (6 bases). V was pared by 1 base and J by 6 bases, with 13 bases between. The V gene's germline CDR1 is SGHAT and CDR2 FQNNGV. This CDR3 has 15 residues. As DNA, the CDR3 is TGTGCCAGCAGCTTAGCAGCGGGCCTACCCAATGAGCAGTTCTTC. Amino acid sequence: CASSLAAGLPNEQFF.

This chain's CDR3 is CASSPGGDQETQYF. In DNA, the CDR3 is TGTGCCAGCTCCCCAGGAGGAGATCAAGAGACCCAGTACTTC. This chain links TRBV18 with TRBJ2-5; TRBD2 might be the D (5 bases). Per germline, CDR1 KGHSH and CDR2 LQKENI. The CDR3 is 14 amino acids. Trimming pared 6 bases from V and 2 bases from J, leaving 13 bases between.

This clone was seen more than once but under ten times. The chain employs TRBV7-2 and TRBJ2-1, with D maybe TRBD1 (5 bases). The length of the CDR3 is 13 residues. Trimming took 1 base from V and 12 from J, leaving 13 bases between them. Germline assignment: CDR1 SGHTA and CDR2 FQGNSA. CDR3 nucleotides: TGTGCCAGCAGCTTAGGGGGCGCGGCAAGGCAGTTCTTC. Translating it yields CASSLGGAARQFF.

The J gene is TRBJ2-3, the V gene TRBV11-3, with 12 bases lining up with TRBD2. Trimming removed 3 bases from V and 5 bases from J; junction bases left unmatched: 12. The germline V gene encodes CDR1 SGHNT and CDR2 YENEEA. CDR3 length: 18 residues. The CDR3 DNA is TGTGCCAGCAGCTTGGGCCAGACTAGCGGGAGTCGTTTAGATACGCAGTATTTT. It is translated as CASSLGQTSGSRLDTQYF.

The gene calls are TRBV7-2 and TRBJ1-2, with 7 bases lining up with TRBD1. With V trimmed by 1 base and J by 4 bases, 12 bases remained unmatched. This CDR3 is 17 amino acids long. The germline V gene encodes CDR1 SGHTA and CDR2 FQGNSA. The CDR3 loop is CASSLVETGSYLYGYTF. The CDR3 DNA reads as TGTGCCAGCAGCTTAGTCGAGACAGGGTCCTACCTCTATGGCTACACCTTC.